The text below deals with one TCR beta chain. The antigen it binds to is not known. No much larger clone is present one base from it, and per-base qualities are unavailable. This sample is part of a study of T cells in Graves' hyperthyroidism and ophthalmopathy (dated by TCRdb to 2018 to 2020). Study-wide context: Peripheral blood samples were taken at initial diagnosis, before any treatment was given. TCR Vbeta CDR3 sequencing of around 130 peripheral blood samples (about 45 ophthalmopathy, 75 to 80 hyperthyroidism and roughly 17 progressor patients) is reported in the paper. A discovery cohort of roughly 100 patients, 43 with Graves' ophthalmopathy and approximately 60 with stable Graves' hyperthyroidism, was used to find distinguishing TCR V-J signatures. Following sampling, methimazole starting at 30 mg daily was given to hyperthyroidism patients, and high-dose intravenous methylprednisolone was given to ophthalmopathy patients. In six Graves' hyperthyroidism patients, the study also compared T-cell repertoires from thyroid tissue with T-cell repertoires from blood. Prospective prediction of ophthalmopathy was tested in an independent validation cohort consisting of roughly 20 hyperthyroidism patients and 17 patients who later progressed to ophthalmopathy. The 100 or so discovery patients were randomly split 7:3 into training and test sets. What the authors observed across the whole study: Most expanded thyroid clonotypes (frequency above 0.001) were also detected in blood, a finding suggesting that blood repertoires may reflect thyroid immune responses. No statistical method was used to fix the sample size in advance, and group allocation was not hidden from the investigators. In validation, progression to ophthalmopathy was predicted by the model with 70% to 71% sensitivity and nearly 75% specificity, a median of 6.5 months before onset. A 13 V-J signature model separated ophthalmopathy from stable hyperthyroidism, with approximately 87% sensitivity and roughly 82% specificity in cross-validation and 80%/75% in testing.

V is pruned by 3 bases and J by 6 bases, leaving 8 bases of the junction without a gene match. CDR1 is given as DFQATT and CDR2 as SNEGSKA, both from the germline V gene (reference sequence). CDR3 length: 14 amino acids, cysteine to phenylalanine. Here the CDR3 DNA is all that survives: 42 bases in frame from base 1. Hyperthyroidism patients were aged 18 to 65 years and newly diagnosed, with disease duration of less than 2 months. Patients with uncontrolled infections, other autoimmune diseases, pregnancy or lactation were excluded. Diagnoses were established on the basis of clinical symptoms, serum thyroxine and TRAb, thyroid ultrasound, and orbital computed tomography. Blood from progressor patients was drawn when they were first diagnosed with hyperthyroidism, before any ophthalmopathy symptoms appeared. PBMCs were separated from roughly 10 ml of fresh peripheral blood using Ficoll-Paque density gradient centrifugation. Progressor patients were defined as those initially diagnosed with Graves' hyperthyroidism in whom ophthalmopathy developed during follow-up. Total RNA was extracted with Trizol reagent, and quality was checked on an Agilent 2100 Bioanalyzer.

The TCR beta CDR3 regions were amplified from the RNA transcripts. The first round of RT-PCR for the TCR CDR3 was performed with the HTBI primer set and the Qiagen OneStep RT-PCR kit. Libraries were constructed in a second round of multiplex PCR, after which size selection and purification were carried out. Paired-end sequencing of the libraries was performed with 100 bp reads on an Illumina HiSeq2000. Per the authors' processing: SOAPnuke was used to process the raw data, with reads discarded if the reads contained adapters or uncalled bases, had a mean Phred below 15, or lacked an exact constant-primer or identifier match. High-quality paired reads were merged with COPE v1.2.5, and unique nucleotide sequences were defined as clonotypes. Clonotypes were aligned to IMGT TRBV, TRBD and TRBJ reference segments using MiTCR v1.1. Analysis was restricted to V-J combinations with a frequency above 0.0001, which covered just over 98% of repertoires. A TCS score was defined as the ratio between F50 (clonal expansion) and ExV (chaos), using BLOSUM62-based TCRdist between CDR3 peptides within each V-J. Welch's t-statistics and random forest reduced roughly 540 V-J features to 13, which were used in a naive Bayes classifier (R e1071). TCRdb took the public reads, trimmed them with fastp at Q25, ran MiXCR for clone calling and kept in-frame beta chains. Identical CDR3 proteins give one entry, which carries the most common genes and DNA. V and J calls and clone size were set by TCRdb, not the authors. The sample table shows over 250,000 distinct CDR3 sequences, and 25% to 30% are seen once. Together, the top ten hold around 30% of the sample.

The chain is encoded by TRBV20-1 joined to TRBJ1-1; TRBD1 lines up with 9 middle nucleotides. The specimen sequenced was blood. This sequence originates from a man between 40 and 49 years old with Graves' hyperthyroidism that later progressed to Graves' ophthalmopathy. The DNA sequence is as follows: TGCAGTGCTAGGTTAGACAGGGGGATAGCTGAAGCTTTCTTT. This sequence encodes CSARLDRGIAEAFF.